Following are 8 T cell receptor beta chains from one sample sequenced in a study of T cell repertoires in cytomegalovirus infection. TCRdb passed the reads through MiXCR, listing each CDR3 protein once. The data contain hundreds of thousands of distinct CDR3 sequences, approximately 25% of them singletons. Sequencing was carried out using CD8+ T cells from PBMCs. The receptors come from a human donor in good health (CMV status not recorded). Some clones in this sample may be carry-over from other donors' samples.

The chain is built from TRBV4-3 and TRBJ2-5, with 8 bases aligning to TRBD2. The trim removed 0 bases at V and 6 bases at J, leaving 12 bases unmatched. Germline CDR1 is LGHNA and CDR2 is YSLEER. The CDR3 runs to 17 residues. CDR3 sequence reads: CASSQDIGGALLKTQYF. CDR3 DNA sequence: TGCGCCAGCAGCCAAGATATCGGGGGGGCCCTGTTGAAGACCCAGTACTTC.

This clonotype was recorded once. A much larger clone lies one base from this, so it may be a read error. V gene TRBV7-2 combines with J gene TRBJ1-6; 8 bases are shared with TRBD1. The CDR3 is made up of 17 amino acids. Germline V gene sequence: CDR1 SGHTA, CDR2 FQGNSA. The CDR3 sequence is CVSSDQPTGVGNSPLHF. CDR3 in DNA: TGTGTCAGCAGTGACCAACCGACAGGGGTTGGTAATTCACCCCTCCACTTT.

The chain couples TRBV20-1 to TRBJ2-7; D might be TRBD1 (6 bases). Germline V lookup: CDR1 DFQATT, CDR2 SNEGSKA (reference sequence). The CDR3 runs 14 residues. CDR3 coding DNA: TGCATCTTACACAGGGATACGATCTCCTACGAGCAGTACTTC. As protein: CILHRDTISYEQYF.

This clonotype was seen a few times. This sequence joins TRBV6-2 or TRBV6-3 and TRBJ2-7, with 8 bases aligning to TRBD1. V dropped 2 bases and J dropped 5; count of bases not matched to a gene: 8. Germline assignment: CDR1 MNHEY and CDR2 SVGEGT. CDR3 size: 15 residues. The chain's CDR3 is CASSYEQGVSDEQYV. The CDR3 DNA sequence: TGTGCCAGCAGTTACGAACAGGGGGTATCGGACGAGCAGTACGTC.

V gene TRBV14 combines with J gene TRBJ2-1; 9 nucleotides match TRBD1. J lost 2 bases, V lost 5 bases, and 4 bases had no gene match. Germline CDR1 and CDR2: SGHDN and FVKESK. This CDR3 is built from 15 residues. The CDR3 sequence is CASSGDRDAYNEQFF. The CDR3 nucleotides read TGTGCCAGCAGCGGGGACAGGGATGCCTACAATGAGCAGTTCTTC. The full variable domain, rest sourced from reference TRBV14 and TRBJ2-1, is EAGVTQFPSHSVIEKGQTVTLRCDPISGHDNLYWYRRVMGKEIKFLLHFVKESKQDESGMPNNRFLAERTGGTYSTLKVQPAELEDSGVYFCASSGDRDAYNEQFFGPGTRLTVL.

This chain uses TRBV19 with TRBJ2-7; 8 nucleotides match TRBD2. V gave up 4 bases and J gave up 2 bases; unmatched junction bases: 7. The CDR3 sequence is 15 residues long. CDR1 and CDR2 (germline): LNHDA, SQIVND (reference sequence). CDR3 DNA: TGTGCCAGTAGTACCCTGCCGGGGGGGCCCTACGAGCAGTACTTC. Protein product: CASSTLPGGPYEQYF.

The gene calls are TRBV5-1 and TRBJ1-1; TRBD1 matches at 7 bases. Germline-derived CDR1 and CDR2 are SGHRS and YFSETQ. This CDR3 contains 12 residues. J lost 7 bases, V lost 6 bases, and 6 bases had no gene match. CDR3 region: CASITGTDEAFF. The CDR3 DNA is TGCGCCAGCATCACCGGGACAGATGAAGCTTTCTTT.

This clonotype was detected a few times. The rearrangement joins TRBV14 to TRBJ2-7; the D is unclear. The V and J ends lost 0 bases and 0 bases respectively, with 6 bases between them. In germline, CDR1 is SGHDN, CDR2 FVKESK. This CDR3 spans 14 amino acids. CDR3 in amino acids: CASSQDYPSYEQYF. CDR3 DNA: TGTGCCAGCAGCCAAGATTATCCCTCCTACGAGCAGTACTTC.